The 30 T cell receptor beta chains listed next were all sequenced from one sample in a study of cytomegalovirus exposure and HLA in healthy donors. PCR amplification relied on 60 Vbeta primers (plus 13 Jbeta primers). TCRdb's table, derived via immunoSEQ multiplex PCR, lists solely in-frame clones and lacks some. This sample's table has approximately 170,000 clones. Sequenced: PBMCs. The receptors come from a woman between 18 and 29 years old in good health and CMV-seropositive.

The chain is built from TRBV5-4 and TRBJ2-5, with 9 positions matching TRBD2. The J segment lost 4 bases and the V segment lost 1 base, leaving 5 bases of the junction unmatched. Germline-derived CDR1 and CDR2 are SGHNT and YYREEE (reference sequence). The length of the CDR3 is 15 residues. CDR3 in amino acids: CASSLSSGSSETQYF. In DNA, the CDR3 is TGTGCCAGCAGCTTGAGTAGCGGGAGTTCAGAGACCCAGTACTTC.

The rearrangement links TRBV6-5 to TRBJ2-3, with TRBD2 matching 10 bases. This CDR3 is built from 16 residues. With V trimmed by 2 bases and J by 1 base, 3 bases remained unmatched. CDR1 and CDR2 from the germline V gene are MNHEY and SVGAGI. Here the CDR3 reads CASSYAAGGRTDTQYF. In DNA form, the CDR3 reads TGTGCCAGCAGTTACGCAGCGGGGGGGCGCACAGATACGCAGTATTTT.

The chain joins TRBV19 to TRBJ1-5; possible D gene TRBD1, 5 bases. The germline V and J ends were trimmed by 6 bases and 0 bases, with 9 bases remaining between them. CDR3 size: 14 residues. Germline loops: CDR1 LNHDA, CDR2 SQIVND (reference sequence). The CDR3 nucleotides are TGTGCCAGTAGGTCAGGGTATAGCAATCAGCCCCAGCATTTT. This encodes CASRSGYSNQPQHF.

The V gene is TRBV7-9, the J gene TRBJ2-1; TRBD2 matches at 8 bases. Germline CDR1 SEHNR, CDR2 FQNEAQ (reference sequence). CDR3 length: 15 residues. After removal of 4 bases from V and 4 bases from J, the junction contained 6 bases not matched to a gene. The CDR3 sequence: CASSSPLAGYNEQFF. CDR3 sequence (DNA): TGTGCCAGCAGCTCCCCCTTAGCGGGGTACAATGAGCAGTTCTTC.

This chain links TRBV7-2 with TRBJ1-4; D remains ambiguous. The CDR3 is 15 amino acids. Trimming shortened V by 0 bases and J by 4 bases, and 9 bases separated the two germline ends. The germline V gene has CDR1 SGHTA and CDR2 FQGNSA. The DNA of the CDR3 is TGTGCCAGCAGCTTAGCTTCCGGGTTTAATGAAAAACTGTTTTTT. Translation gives CASSLASGFNEKLFF. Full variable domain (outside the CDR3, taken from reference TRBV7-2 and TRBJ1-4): GAGVSQSPSNKVTEKGKDVELRCDPISGHTALYWYRQSLGQGLEFLIYFQGNSAPDKSGLPSDRFSAERTGGSVSTLTIQRTQQEDSAVYLCASSLASGFNEKLFFGSGTQLSVL.

In nucleotides, the CDR3 is TGTGCCAGCAGCCGTGACCGGGACAGAGCCTACAATGAGCAGTTCTTC. Its translation: CASSRDRDRAYNEQFF. V and J are TRBV7-2 and TRBJ2-1; 7 bases fit TRBD1. The V gene end was trimmed by 5 bases and the J gene end by 2 bases; junction bases not matched to a gene: 9. This CDR3 has 16 amino acids. Germline V lookup: CDR1 SGHTA, CDR2 FQGNSA.

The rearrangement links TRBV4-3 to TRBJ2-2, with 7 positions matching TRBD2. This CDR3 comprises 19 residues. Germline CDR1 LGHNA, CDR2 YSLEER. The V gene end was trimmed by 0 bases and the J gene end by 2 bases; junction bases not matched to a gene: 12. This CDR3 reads CASSQDSLERGYNTGELFF. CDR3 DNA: TGCGCCAGCAGCCAAGATTCCTTGGAGCGGGGCTATAACACCGGGGAGCTGTTTTTT.

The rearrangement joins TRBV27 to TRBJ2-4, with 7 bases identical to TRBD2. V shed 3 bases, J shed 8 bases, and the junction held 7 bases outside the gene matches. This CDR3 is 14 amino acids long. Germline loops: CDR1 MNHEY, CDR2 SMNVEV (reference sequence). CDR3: CASSFGRAGDIQYF. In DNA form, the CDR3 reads TGTGCCAGCAGTTTTGGGAGGGCCGGAGACATTCAGTACTTC.

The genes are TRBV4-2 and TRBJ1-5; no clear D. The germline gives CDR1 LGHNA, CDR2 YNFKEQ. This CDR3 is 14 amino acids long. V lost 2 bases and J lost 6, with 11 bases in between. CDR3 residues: CASSQRLGGQPQHF. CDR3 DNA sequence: TGTGCCAGCAGCCAACGACTGGGTGGTCAGCCCCAGCATTTT.

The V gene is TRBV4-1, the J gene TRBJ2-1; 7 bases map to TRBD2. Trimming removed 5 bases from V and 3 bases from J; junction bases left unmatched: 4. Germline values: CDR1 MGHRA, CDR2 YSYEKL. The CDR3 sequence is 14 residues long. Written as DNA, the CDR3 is TGCGCCAGCAGCAGGGGAGGGGACTACAATGAGCAGTTCTTC. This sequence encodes CASSRGGDYNEQFF.

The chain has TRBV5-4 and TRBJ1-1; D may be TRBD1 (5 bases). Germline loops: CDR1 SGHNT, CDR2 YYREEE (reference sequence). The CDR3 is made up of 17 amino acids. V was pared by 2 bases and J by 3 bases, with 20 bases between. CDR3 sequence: CASSFWILGGEHTEAFF. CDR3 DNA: TGTGCCAGCAGCTTTTGGATATTAGGAGGGGAGCACACTGAAGCTTTCTTT.

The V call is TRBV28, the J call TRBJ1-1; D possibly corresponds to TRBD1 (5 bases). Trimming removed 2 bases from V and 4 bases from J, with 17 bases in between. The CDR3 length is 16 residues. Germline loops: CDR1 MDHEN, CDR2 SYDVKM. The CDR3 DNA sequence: TGTGCCAGCAGTTTAGGGAGCGGGAACGGGGGCACTGAAGCTTTCTTT. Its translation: CASSLGSGNGGTEAFF.

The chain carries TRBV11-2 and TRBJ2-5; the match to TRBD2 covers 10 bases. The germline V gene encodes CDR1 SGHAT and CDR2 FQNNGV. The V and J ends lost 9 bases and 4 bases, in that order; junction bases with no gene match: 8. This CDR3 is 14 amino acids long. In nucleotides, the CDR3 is TGTGCCAGTGCTAGCGGGGGTTTCTTAGAGACCCAGTACTTC. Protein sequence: CASASGGFLETQYF. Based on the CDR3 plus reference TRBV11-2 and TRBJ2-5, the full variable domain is EAGVAQSPRYKIIEKRQSVAFWCNPISGHATLYWYQQILGQGPKLLIQFQNNGVVDDSQLPKDRFSAERLKGVDSTLKIQPAKLEDSAVYLCASASGGFLETQYFGPGTRLLVL.

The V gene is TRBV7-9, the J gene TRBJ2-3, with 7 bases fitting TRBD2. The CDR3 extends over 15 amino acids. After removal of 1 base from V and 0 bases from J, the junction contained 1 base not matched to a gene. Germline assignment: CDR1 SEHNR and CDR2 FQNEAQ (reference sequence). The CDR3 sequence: CASSLVSGSTDTQYF. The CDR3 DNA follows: TGTGCCAGCAGCTTAGTTAGCGGGAGCACAGATACGCAGTATTTT.

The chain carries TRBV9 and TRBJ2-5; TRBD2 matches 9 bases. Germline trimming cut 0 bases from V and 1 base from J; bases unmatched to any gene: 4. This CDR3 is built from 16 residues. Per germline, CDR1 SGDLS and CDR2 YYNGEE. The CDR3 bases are TGTGCCAGCAGCGTAGCCAATAGCGGGGGCCAAGAGACCCAGTACTTC. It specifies CASSVANSGGQETQYF.

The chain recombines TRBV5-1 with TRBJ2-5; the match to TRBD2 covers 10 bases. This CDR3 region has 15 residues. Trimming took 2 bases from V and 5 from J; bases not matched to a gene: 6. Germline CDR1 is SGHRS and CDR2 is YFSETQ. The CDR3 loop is CASSFQAGGVETQYF. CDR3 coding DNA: TGCGCCAGCAGCTTCCAAGCGGGAGGGGTGGAGACCCAGTACTTC.

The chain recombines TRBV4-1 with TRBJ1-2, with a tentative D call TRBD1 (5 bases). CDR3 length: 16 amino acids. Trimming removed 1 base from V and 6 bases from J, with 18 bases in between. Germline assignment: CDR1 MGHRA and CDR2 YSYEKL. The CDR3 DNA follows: TGCGCCAGCAGCCAAGTTGGGCGGGGGAATAAAGATGGCTACACCTTC. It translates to CASSQVGRGNKDGYTF.

The CDR3 loop reads CASSQDGTPRREQYF. The CDR3 nucleotides are TGTGCCAGCAGCCAAGATGGGACCCCACGGCGGGAGCAGTACTTC. The J gene is TRBJ2-5, the V gene TRBV4-2, with 7 positions matching TRBD2. This CDR3 comprises 15 residues. V lost 0 bases and J lost 11; bases outside the gene matches: 12. Germline lookup yields CDR1 LGHNA and CDR2 YNFKEQ.

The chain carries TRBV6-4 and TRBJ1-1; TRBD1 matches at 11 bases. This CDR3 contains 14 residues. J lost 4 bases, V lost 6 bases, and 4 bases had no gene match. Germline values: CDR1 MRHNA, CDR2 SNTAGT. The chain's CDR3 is CASRGQGASTEAFF. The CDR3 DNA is TGTGCCAGCAGAGGACAGGGGGCGAGCACTGAAGCTTTCTTT.

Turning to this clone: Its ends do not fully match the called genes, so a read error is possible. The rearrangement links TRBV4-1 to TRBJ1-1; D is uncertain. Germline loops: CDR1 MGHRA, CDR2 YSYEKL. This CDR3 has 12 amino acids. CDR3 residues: CASSQDGGEAFF. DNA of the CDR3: TGTGCCAGCAGCCAAGACGGCGGGGAAGCTTTCTTT.

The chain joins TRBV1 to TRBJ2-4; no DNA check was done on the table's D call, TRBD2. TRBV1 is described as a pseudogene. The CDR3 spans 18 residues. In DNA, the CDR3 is TGCACCAGCAGCCCACTCCGTGGGACTATTGGGGCCAGGGACATTCAGTACTTC. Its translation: CTSSPLRGTIGARDIQYF.

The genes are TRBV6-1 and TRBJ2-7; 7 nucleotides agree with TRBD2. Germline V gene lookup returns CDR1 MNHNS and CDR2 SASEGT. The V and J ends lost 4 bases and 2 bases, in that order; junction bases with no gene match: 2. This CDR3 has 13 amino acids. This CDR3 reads CASSVAGAYEQYF. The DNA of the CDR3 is TGTGCCAGCAGTGTAGCGGGCGCCTACGAGCAGTACTTC.

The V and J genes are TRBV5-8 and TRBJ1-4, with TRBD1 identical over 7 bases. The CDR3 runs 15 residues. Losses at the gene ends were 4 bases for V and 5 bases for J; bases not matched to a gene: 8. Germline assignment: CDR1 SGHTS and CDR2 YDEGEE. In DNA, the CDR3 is TGTGCCAGCAGCGGAAGGACAGGAGGAAATGAAAAACTGTTTTTT. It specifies CASSGRTGGNEKLFF.

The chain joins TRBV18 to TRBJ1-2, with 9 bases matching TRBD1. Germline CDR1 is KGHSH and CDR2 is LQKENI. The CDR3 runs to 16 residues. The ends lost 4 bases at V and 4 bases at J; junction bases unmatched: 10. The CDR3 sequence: CASSRVYRGPGYGYTF. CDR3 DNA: TGTGCCAGCTCACGGGTATACAGGGGGCCCGGCTATGGCTACACCTTC. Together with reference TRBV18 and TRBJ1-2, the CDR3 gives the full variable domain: NAGVMQNPRHLVRRRGQEARLRCSPMKGHSHVYWYRQLPEEGLKFMVYLQKENIIDESGMPKERFSAEFPKEGPSILRIQQVVRGDSAAYFCASSRVYRGPGYGYTFGSGTRLTVV.

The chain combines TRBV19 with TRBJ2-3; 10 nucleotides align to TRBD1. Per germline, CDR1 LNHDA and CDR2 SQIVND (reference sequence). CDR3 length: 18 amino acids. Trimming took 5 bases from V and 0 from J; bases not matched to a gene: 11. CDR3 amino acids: CASSLSPGQGRSTDTQYF. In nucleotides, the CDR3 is TGTGCCAGTAGTCTAAGTCCGGGACAGGGGCGGAGCACAGATACGCAGTATTTT.

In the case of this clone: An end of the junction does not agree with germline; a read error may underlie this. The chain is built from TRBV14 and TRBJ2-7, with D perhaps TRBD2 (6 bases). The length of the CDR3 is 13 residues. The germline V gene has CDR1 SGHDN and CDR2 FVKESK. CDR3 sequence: CASSQDRRAGLDF. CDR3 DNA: TGTGCCAGCAGCCAAGACAGGAGGGCTGGTCTGGACTTC.

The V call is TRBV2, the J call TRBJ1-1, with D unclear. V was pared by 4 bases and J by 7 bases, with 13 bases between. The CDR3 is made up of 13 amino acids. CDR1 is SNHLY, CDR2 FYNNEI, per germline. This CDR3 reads CASSVGSLDEAFF. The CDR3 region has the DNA TGTGCCAGCAGTGTGGGGAGCTTGGATGAAGCTTTCTTT.

The CDR3 sequence is CASSYGDRDGYTF. The CDR3 DNA reads as TGTGCCAGCAGTTACGGGGACAGGGACGGCTACACCTTC. This rearrangement joins TRBV6-5 to TRBJ1-2; TRBD1 agrees at 9 bases. CDR1 and CDR2 from the germline V gene are MNHEY and SVGAGI. Germline trimming cut 2 bases from V and 8 bases from J; bases unmatched to any gene: 3. The CDR3 has 13 residues.

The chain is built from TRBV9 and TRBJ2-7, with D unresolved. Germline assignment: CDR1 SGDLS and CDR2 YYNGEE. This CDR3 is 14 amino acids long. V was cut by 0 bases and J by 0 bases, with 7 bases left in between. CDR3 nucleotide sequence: TGTGCCAGCAGCGTAGATCAAGCCTCCTACGAGCAGTACTTC. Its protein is CASSVDQASYEQYF. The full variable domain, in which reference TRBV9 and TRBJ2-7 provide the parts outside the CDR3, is DSGVTQTPKHLITATGQRVTLRCSPRSGDLSVYWYQQSLDQGLQFLIQYYNGEERAKGNILERFSAQQFPDLHSELNLSSLELGDSALYFCASSVDQASYEQYFGPGTRLTVT.

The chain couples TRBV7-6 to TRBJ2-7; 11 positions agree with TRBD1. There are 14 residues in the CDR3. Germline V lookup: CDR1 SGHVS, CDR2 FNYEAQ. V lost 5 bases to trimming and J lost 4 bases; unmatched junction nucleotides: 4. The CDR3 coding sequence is TGTGCCAGCAGCACCGGACAGGGGGCTTACGAGCAGTACTTC. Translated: CASSTGQGAYEQYF.